One sample yielded the 30 T cell receptor beta chains listed below, sequenced in a study of blood T cells in healthy people across ages. A second roughly 6 to 11 cycle PCR used barcoded and J-beta primers. TCRdb re-called the 5' RACE reads through MiXCR, storing one row per CDR3 protein. This table has hundreds of thousands of distinct CDR3 sequences, 58% appearing once. The specimen was blood. Receptors were obtained from a man aged 30 to 45 in good health.

The chain employs TRBV7-9 and TRBJ2-1; 10 bases align to TRBD2. Trimming cost V 5 bases and J 7 bases; bases outside gene matches: 11. The CDR3 is 16 amino acids. The germline gives CDR1 SEHNR, CDR2 FQNEAQ (reference sequence). Here the CDR3 DNA reads TGTGCCAGCAGCCCAATAGCGGGGGGCCTAATAAATGAGCAGTTCTTC. It specifies CASSPIAGGLINEQFF.

The V and J genes are TRBV18 and TRBJ1-2, with 10 bases that match TRBD1. Germline V gene lookup returns CDR1 KGHSH and CDR2 LQKENI. CDR3 length: 15 residues. V lost 3 bases to trimming and J lost 6 bases; unmatched junction nucleotides: 7. The CDR3 loop is CASSPISGTGDGYTF. As DNA, the CDR3 is TGTGCCAGCTCACCTATATCCGGGACAGGGGATGGCTACACCTTC. The full variable domain, rest sourced from reference TRBV18 and TRBJ1-2, is NAGVMQNPRHLVRRRGQEARLRCSPMKGHSHVYWYRQLPEEGLKFMVYLQKENIIDESGMPKERFSAEFPKEGPSILRIQQVVRGDSAAYFCASSPISGTGDGYTFGSGTRLTVV.

This chain's CDR3 is CSASRRKGTEAFF. In nucleotides, the CDR3 is TGCAGTGCTAGTAGGCGGAAGGGCACTGAAGCTTTCTTT. V usage is TRBV20-1 and J usage is TRBJ1-1; D not certain. V was trimmed by 3 bases and J by 4 bases, leaving 12 bases between them. The V gene's germline CDR1 is DFQATT and CDR2 SNEGSKA (reference sequence). The CDR3 covers 13 residues.

V gene TRBV7-2 combines with J gene TRBJ2-5; the D gene could be TRBD1 or TRBD2 (5 bases each). The DNA end favors TRBJ2-7, so the J call may be wrong. From germline, CDR1 is SGHTA and CDR2 FQGNSA. CDR3 size: 16 residues. CDR3 loop: CASSPSIGTSPYEQYF. CDR3 nucleotides: TGTGCCAGCAGCCCCTCTATAGGGACCTCTCCCTACGAGCAGTACTTC.

The rearrangement links TRBV5-8 to TRBJ1-6; no definite D call. Trimming stripped 4 bases from V and 6 bases from J, with 11 bases between. This CDR3 spans 14 amino acids. Germline lookup yields CDR1 SGHTS and CDR2 YDEGEE. CDR3 nucleotides: TGTGCCAGCAGCCCGGGATCGGCTAATTCACCCCTCCACTTT. Amino acids: CASSPGSANSPLHF.

The rearrangement joins TRBV25-1 to TRBJ2-5; no clear D. In germline, CDR1 is MGHDK, CDR2 SYGVNS. V lost 0 bases and J lost 5, with 7 bases in between. The CDR3 extends over 13 amino acids. The CDR3 spells CASSEYIRETQYF. In DNA form, the CDR3 reads TGTGCCAGCAGTGAATATATTCGGGAGACCCAGTACTTC.

This clonotype was seen only a few times. This sequence joins TRBV12-3 or TRBV12-4 and TRBJ1-1, with D possibly TRBD1 on 6 matching bases. Trimming stripped 1 base from V and 9 bases from J, with 18 bases between. This CDR3 has 15 residues. The CDR3 here is CASSLVGLSRGQAFF. In nucleotides, the CDR3 is TGTGCCAGCAGTTTAGTTGGGCTGTCACGGGGGCAAGCTTTCTTT.

The J gene is TRBJ2-1, the V gene TRBV5-1; 10 bases map to TRBD2. The CDR3 sequence is 14 residues long. Trimming removed 6 bases from V and 10 bases from J; junction bases left unmatched: 10. CDR1 and CDR2 (germline): SGHRS, YFSETQ. CDR3 residues: CASTQREGLEEQFF. The CDR3 DNA is TGCGCCAGCACACAGCGGGAGGGCCTGGAGGAGCAGTTCTTC.

V gene TRBV5-6 combines with J gene TRBJ1-5; D gene unclear. The germline V and J ends were trimmed by 4 bases and 2 bases, with 13 bases remaining between them. Germline CDR1 reads SGHDT; CDR2 reads YYEEEE. The CDR3 spans 15 residues. In DNA form, the CDR3 reads TGTGCCAGCAGCCTCTTTGGTTTACGCAATCAGCCCCAGCATTTT. Amino acid sequence: CASSLFGLRNQPQHF.

This chain joins TRBV5-1 and TRBJ2-1; the match to TRBD2 covers 7 bases. The assigned J gene may be wrong: the sequence end matches TRBJ2-7 better. Germline CDR1 and CDR2: SGHRS and YFSETQ. The CDR3 is 14 residues long. For the CDR3, the DNA is TGCGCCAGCAGCGAGGGAGGGCCTAATTACGAGCAGTACTTC. This translates into CASSEGGPNYEQYF.

The rearrangement joins TRBV10-3 to TRBJ2-1; D ambiguous. This CDR3 has 15 residues. Trimming stripped 0 bases from V and 0 bases from J, with 6 bases between. Germline-derived CDR1 and CDR2 are ENHRY and SYGVKD. The CDR3 nucleotides are TGTGCCATCAGTGAGTCGGTGAGCTCCTACAATGAGCAGTTCTTC. Protein product: CAISESVSSYNEQFF.

The count of this clonotype is one. The chain couples TRBV15 to TRBJ2-7, with 7 bases fitting TRBD1. The CDR3 is 14 amino acids. The germline V gene has CDR1 LNHNV and CDR2 YYDKDF (reference sequence). J lost 0 bases, V lost 6 bases, and 5 bases had no gene match. This chain's CDR3 is CATRPTGSSYEQYF. CDR3 coding DNA: TGTGCCACCAGGCCGACAGGGAGCTCCTACGAGCAGTACTTC.

The chain uses TRBV28 and TRBJ2-7; D is unclear. The ends were cut back, 1 base at V and 7 bases at J, with 11 bases in the middle. The CDR3 extends over 13 amino acids. CDR1 is MDHEN and CDR2 is SYDVKM in the germline V gene. In nucleotides, the CDR3 is TGTGCCAGCAGTTTATTTACCCACAATGAGCAGTACTTC. Protein sequence: CASSLFTHNEQYF.

The count of this clonotype is one. This chain joins TRBV7-2 and TRBJ2-5, with D tentatively TRBD2 (6 bases). The CDR3 loop spans 16 amino acids. Trimming pared 1 base from V and 11 bases from J, leaving 23 bases between. The V gene's germline CDR1 is SGHTA and CDR2 FQGNSA. Here the CDR3 DNA reads TGTGCCAGCAGCTTAGAGGCGGAGCCTGGAGGGAATGAGCAGTACTTC. This gives the protein CASSLEAEPGGNEQYF.

This chain connects TRBV12-3 or TRBV12-4 to TRBJ2-5; weak D call: TRBD2 (6 bases). The CDR3 is 15 residues long. The ends were cut back, 5 bases at V and 2 bases at J, with 15 bases in the middle. The CDR3 protein is CASSGTRDFQETQYF. CDR3 coding DNA: TGTGCCAGCAGTGGTACCCGGGACTTTCAAGAGACCCAGTACTTC.

The chain recombines TRBV4-3 with TRBJ2-5; 8 nucleotides agree with TRBD1. This CDR3 is built from 15 residues. CDR1 and CDR2 (germline): LGHNA, YSLEER. V shed 2 bases, J shed 5 bases, and the junction held 7 bases outside the gene matches. The CDR3 sequence is CASSQRPDRAETQYF. In nucleotides, the CDR3 is TGCGCCAGCAGCCAAAGGCCGGACAGGGCGGAGACCCAGTACTTC.

The gene calls are TRBV6-5 and TRBJ2-5; D call uncertain. This CDR3 is built from 13 residues. Trimming took off 7 bases at V and 4 bases at J, with 13 bases between the two ends. CDR1 is MNHEY, CDR2 SVGAGI, per germline. Written as DNA, the CDR3 is TGTGCCAGCATTTCACCAGGCTCAGAGACCCAGTACTTC. Its translation is CASISPGSETQYF.

Comment on this clonotype: This may stem from a read error, because a much larger clone lies one nucleotide away. The chain links TRBV7-2 to TRBJ2-5; D may match TRBD1 or TRBD2 (5 bases each). The CDR3 is made up of 11 amino acids. Per germline, CDR1 SGHTA and CDR2 FQGNSA. V lost 7 bases and J lost 12, with 15 bases in between. This CDR3 reads CASNLGGPKYF. The CDR3 bases are TGTGCCAGCAACCTTGGGGGACCTAAGTACTTC. The full variable domain, in which reference TRBV7-2 and TRBJ2-5 provide the parts outside the CDR3, is GAGVSQSPSNKVTEKGKDVELRCDPISGHTALYWYRQSLGQGLEFLIYFQGNSAPDKSGLPSDRFSAERTGGSVSTLTIQRTQQEDSAVYLCASNLGGPKYFGPGTRLLVL.

The chain recombines TRBV4-3 with TRBJ2-4; 8 nucleotides agree with TRBD1. Judging by the DNA end, TRBJ2-7 fits better; the J call may be wrong. CDR3 length equals 15 residues. CDR1 and CDR2 from the germline V gene are LGHNA and YSLEER. CDR3 amino acids: CASSQVGRGLNEQYF. The CDR3 coding sequence is TGCGCCAGCAGCCAAGTCGGCAGGGGGCTCAACGAGCAGTACTTC.

With regard to this clonotype: One end of the junction fails to match germline, which may point to a read error. The gene calls are TRBV6-5 and TRBJ2-7; D is perhaps TRBD1 (5 bases). The germline CDR1 and CDR2 sequences are MNHEY and SVGAGI. CDR3 length equals 15 residues. The CDR3 here is CASSYSRNRFYGQYF. CDR3 DNA: TGTGCCAGCAGTTACTCGAGGAACAGGTTCTACGGGCAGTACTTC.

The chain recombines TRBV12-3 or TRBV12-4 with TRBJ2-3; D gene unclear. CDR3 length: 14 amino acids. Trimming took off 3 bases at V and 5 bases at J, with 12 bases between the two ends. The CDR3 sequence: CASSFGSTGDTQYF. CDR3 bases: TGTGCCAGCAGTTTCGGGTCCACCGGAGATACGCAGTATTTT.

This clonotype was seen only a few times. V usage is TRBV12-3 or TRBV12-4 and J usage is TRBJ1-6; D remains unclear. CDR3 size: 14 residues. The V end lost 3 bases, the J end lost 10 bases, and 13 bases lay between the germline ends. In nucleotides, the CDR3 is TGTGCCAGCAGTTTTAGAGCAGCTCGATCACCCCTCCACTTT. It codes for CASSFRAARSPLHF.

This clonotype has only a few counts. This rearrangement joins TRBV28 to TRBJ2-7; TRBD2 agrees at 13 bases. Germline V lookup: CDR1 MDHEN, CDR2 SYDVKM. The CDR3 spans 15 residues. V shed 6 bases, J shed 7 bases, and the junction held 9 bases outside the gene matches. The CDR3 DNA sequence: TGTGCCAGCAGGCCTACTAGCGGGAGGGCTTATGAGCAGTACTTC. As protein: CASRPTSGRAYEQYF.

This clonotype was counted a few times. The rearrangement uses TRBV29-1 and TRBJ2-5; D uncertain. This CDR3 comprises 11 residues. Per the germline V gene, CDR1 is SQVTM and CDR2 is ANQGSEA. V was clipped by 3 bases and J by 11 bases, with 13 bases between them. The CDR3: CSVESSFGQYF. CDR3 DNA: TGCAGCGTTGAGTCCTCTTTTGGGCAGTACTTC.

This clonotype was seen once. This sequence joins TRBV12-5 and TRBJ2-5; D uncertain. In germline, CDR1 is LGHNT, CDR2 FRNRAP. Trimming shortened V by 0 bases and J by 1 base, and 18 bases separated the two germline ends. This CDR3 has 18 amino acids. The CDR3: CASGLVNFRKGSQETQYF. The CDR3 DNA is TGTGCTAGTGGTTTGGTAAATTTTCGTAAGGGTAGCCAAGAGACCCAGTACTTC.

This clonotype has a handful of counts. This chain joins TRBV5-4 and TRBJ1-1; D is uncertain. Per the germline V gene, CDR1 is SGHNT and CDR2 is YYREEE (reference sequence). Trimming removed 0 bases from V and 7 bases from J, with 16 bases in between. This CDR3 spans 15 amino acids. The CDR3 loop reads CASSLGAGPVSEAFF. CDR3 DNA: TGTGCCAGCAGCTTGGGGGCGGGTCCAGTGAGTGAAGCTTTCTTT.

The V call is TRBV20-1, the J call TRBJ2-3; the D gene is possibly TRBD1 (5 bases). The V gene lost 5 bases and the J gene lost 4 bases, with 13 bases spanning the gap. CDR1 is DFQATT, CDR2 SNEGSKA, per germline (reference sequence). The CDR3 is made up of 13 amino acids. CDR3 loop: CSARQSPPDTQYF. The CDR3 nucleotides read TGCAGTGCTCGACAGTCTCCCCCAGATACGCAGTATTTT.

The chain is built from TRBV9 and TRBJ1-1, with D possibly matching TRBD1 (5 bases). The germline CDR1 and CDR2 sequences are SGDLS and YYNGEE. This CDR3 has 15 amino acids. With 4 bases removed from V and 1 base from J, the gap between germline ends came to 14 bases. The CDR3 nucleotides read TGTGCCAGCAGCTCGAGCCCGGGACGGAACACTGAAGCTTTCTTT. It codes for CASSSSPGRNTEAFF.

This clonotype was seen a handful of times. The chain links TRBV4-2 to TRBJ2-5; D remains ambiguous. The germline gives CDR1 LGHNA, CDR2 YNFKEQ. V was shortened by 2 bases and J by 5 bases, with 6 bases between the two germline ends. There are 12 residues in the CDR3. The CDR3 DNA is TGTGCCAGCAGCCAATATCATGAGACCCAGTACTTC. Protein product: CASSQYHETQYF.

The chain couples TRBV6-1 to TRBJ2-7; weak D call: TRBD1 (6 bases). Germline V gene lookup returns CDR1 MNHNS and CDR2 SASEGT. CDR3 size: 15 residues. The ends were cut back, 2 bases at V and 4 bases at J, with 15 bases in the middle. The CDR3 coding sequence is TGTGCCAGCAGTGAAAGCTTGGCAGGGGTTTACGAGCAGTACTTC. Encoded protein: CASSESLAGVYEQYF.